A single sample gave rise to the 6 T cell receptor beta chains below, sequenced in a study of cytomegalovirus exposure and HLA in healthy donors. The PCR contained 60 Vbeta and 13 Jbeta primers. This table comes from immunoSEQ multiplex PCR, and its TCRdb copy is limited to in-frame clones, with some not included. Among about 170,000 clones listed, about 82% were seen once. Sequences were obtained from PBMCs. These receptor sequences come from a female donor in good health and CMV-seronegative.

The chain has TRBV25-1 and TRBJ2-5; a weak D match, TRBD2 (5 bases). This CDR3 has 14 amino acids. V was pared by 7 bases and J by 0 bases, with 12 bases between. Per germline, CDR1 MGHDK and CDR2 SYGVNS. The CDR3 sequence: CASTESGYQETQYF. In DNA form, the CDR3 reads TGTGCCAGCACCGAATCGGGGTACCAAGAGACCCAGTACTTC.

The CDR3 coding sequence is TGTGCCAGCAGCCCAACTGGGGGGTTTGGGAGTGCTGGAAACACCATATATTTT. This sequence encodes CASSPTGGFGSAGNTIYF. The rearrangement links TRBV25-1 to TRBJ1-3; possible D gene TRBD1, 5 bases. CDR1 MGHDK and CDR2 SYGVNS come from the germline V gene. The CDR3 sequence is 18 residues long. Trimming pared 6 bases from V and 2 bases from J, leaving 23 bases between.

The V gene is TRBV28, the J gene TRBJ2-3; TRBD1 is a possible D gene (5 bases). The CDR3 covers 15 residues. Germline V CDR1 and CDR2: MDHEN, SYDVKM. With 5 bases removed from V and 5 bases from J, the gap between germline ends came to 17 bases. The CDR3 is CASSIIANQGDTQYF. In DNA, the CDR3 is TGTGCCAGCAGTATAATAGCAAACCAGGGAGATACGCAGTATTTT.

The chain has TRBV4-3 and TRBJ2-3, with 7 positions matching TRBD1. Trimming took 6 bases from V and 3 from J; bases not matched to a gene: 3. The CDR3 has 13 residues. Germline-derived CDR1 and CDR2 are LGHNA and YSLEER. The CDR3 nucleotides are TGCGCCAGCAGTCTACAGGGGACAGATACGCAGTATTTT. Translated: CASSLQGTDTQYF.

The rearrangement links TRBV6-5 to TRBJ2-2; TRBD2 matches at 9 bases. J was trimmed by 3 bases and V by 7 bases; bases with no gene match: 6. Looked up from germline, CDR1 is MNHEY and CDR2 is SVGAGI. The CDR3 totals 15 residues. CDR3 sequence: CASIPQRGDTGELFF. CDR3 DNA: TGTGCCAGCATTCCCCAGCGGGGGGACACCGGGGAGCTGTTTTTT.

The rearrangement links TRBV10-3 to TRBJ2-3; the D gene is possibly TRBD1 (6 bases). There are 15 residues in the CDR3. The V gene's germline CDR1 is ENHRY and CDR2 SYGVKD. V lost 6 bases and J 4 bases, leaving 17 bases between the germline ends. The CDR3 sequence: CAISQGLSNSDTQYF. The CDR3 DNA follows: TGTGCCATCAGCCAGGGGCTCTCAAATTCAGATACGCAGTATTTT.